What follows are 32 T cell receptor beta chains derived from one specimen sequenced in a study of blood T cell repertoires in COVID-19. Measured with immunoSEQ multiplex PCR; TCRdb has only the in-frame clones, and not every one. Of 200,000 to 250,000 clones listed, approximately 82% are singletons. Specimen: peripheral blood. These receptors all come from a middle-aged man with active or convalescent COVID-19.

This rearrangement joins TRBV5-6 to TRBJ1-4; 11 bases fit TRBD1. This CDR3 has 16 residues. Unmatched junction bases numbered 8, after V lost 2 bases and J lost 8 bases. Germline V lookup: CDR1 SGHDT, CDR2 YYEEEE. The CDR3, as DNA: TGTGCCAGCAGCTTCGATGGGGACAGGGGGGAAGAAAAACTGTTTTTT. It is translated as CASSFDGDRGEEKLFF.

The gene calls are TRBV6-5 and TRBJ2-5; TRBD2 might be the D (6 bases). The germline gives CDR1 MNHEY, CDR2 SVGAGI. Trimming left V 6 bases short and J 4 bases short, with 15 bases between. The CDR3 totals 14 residues. For the CDR3, the DNA is TGTGCCAGCAGGACGACTAGATTTGGAGAGACCCAGTACTTC. Translating it yields CASRTTRFGETQYF.

The chain links TRBV7-6 to TRBJ1-3; D perhaps matches TRBD1 (5 bases). This CDR3 is built from 15 residues. Germline V CDR1 and CDR2: SGHVS, FNYEAQ. The germline V and J ends were trimmed by 4 bases and 2 bases, with 12 bases remaining between them. In nucleotides, the CDR3 is TGTGCCAGCAGCTATGGTAGGACAACTGGAAACACCATATATTTT. This sequence encodes CASSYGRTTGNTIYF.

J is TRBJ1-3 and V is TRBV9; D remains unclear. CDR1 SGDLS and CDR2 YYNGEE come from the germline V gene. With 2 bases removed from V and 0 bases from J, the gap between germline ends came to 9 bases. The CDR3 consists of 15 residues. The DNA of the CDR3 is TGTGCCAGCAGCGTGCAGGCCTACTCTGGAAACACCATATATTTT. It translates to CASSVQAYSGNTIYF.

V and J are TRBV4-3 and TRBJ1-2, with 10 bases that match TRBD1. The CDR3 sequence is 16 residues long. J was trimmed by 5 bases and V by 1 base; bases with no gene match: 7. Germline CDR1 LGHNA, CDR2 YSLEER. The CDR3 spells CASSQGDRGRFYGYTF. The CDR3 DNA is TGCGCCAGCAGCCAAGGTGACAGGGGGCGCTTTTATGGCTACACCTTC.

The gene calls are TRBV6-2 or TRBV6-3 and TRBJ2-7; 10 bases match TRBD1. This CDR3 is 16 amino acids long. V shed 0 bases, J shed 4 bases, and the junction held 6 bases outside the gene matches. From germline, CDR1 is MNHEY and CDR2 SVGEGT. CDR3 DNA: TGTGCCAGCAGTTACTCCGACAGGGGGCAACCTTACGAGCAGTACTTC. This codes for CASSYSDRGQPYEQYF.

The rearrangement uses TRBV9 and TRBJ1-3, with D possibly being TRBD1 (6 bases). CDR3 length equals 14 residues. From germline, CDR1 is SGDLS and CDR2 YYNGEE. Trimming removed 4 bases at V and 2 bases at J, with 10 bases between. The CDR3 loop reads CASSLQGAGNTIYF. CDR3 bases: TGTGCCAGCAGCCTACAGGGAGCTGGAAACACCATATATTTT. Variable domain in full (rest from reference TRBV9 and TRBJ1-3): DSGVTQTPKHLITATGQRVTLRCSPRSGDLSVYWYQQSLDQGLQFLIQYYNGEERAKGNILERFSAQQFPDLHSELNLSSLELGDSALYFCASSLQGAGNTIYFGEGSWLTVV.

The V call is TRBV5-6, the J call TRBJ2-2; weak D call: TRBD2 (6 bases). The CDR3 totals 18 residues. Trimming took 0 bases from V and 2 from J, leaving 17 bases between them. Germline V CDR1 and CDR2: SGHDT, YYEEEE. For the CDR3, the DNA is TGTGCCAGCAGCTTGGGCCAGGGTGGGACTTTTAACACCGGGGAGCTGTTTTTT. Translation gives CASSLGQGGTFNTGELFF.

The rearrangement joins TRBV28 to TRBJ1-2; D is possibly TRBD1 (6 bases). Germline V CDR1 and CDR2: MDHEN, SYDVKM. The ends were cut back, 11 bases at V and 0 bases at J, with 25 bases in the middle. The CDR3 totals 17 residues. CDR3 nucleotide sequence: TGTGCCCCCACCCTACGGGGCAAGGGGGAAGCTAACTATGGCTACACCTTC. This encodes CAPTLRGKGEANYGYTF.

The chain links TRBV7-8 to TRBJ1-6, with D possibly matching TRBD1 (5 bases). This CDR3 has 17 residues. In germline, CDR1 is SGHVS, CDR2 FQNEAQ. V was shortened by 2 bases and J by 7 bases, with 18 bases between the two germline ends. CDR3 nucleotide sequence: TGTGCCAGCAGCTTACGATTGGTTCGGGGGAGGAATTCACCCCTCCACTTT. Protein sequence: CASSLRLVRGRNSPLHF.

The chain couples TRBV7-9 to TRBJ1-1, with TRBD1 identical over 7 bases. Germline V lookup: CDR1 SEHNR, CDR2 FQNEAQ (reference sequence). This CDR3 is built from 13 residues. V trimming: 4 bases; J trimming: 4 bases; junction bases outside the gene matches: 3. CDR3 coding DNA: TGTGCCAGCAGCTACAGGGGATCCACTGAAGCTTTCTTT. This sequence encodes CASSYRGSTEAFF.

This chain links TRBV30 with TRBJ2-7; possible D gene TRBD2, 6 bases. The ends were cut back, 4 bases at V and 0 bases at J, with 10 bases in the middle. CDR1 is GTSNPN, CDR2 SVGIG, per germline (reference sequence). CDR3 size: 13 residues. CDR3: CAWNSGRSYEQYF. CDR3 DNA sequence: TGTGCCTGGAATAGCGGTCGCTCCTACGAGCAGTACTTC.

The rearrangement uses TRBV7-3 and TRBJ2-5; the D gene is possibly TRBD1 (6 bases). Trimming pared 5 bases from V and 1 base from J, leaving 8 bases between. CDR3 size: 13 residues. Per germline, CDR1 SGHTA and CDR2 FQGTGA. This chain's CDR3 is CASSMGAQETQYF. CDR3 nucleotide sequence: TGTGCCAGCAGCATGGGGGCCCAAGAGACCCAGTACTTC.

This clone was counted a few times. The chain uses TRBV7-6 and TRBJ1-2, with D possibly TRBD1 on 6 matching bases. CDR3 length: 14 residues. With 1 base removed from V and 8 bases from J, the gap between germline ends came to 14 bases. The germline CDR1 and CDR2 sequences are SGHVS and FNYEAQ. The CDR3 here is CASSLVPGVGGYTF. The DNA of the CDR3 is TGTGCCAGCAGCTTAGTACCAGGGGTCGGAGGCTACACCTTC.

This clone was detected once. The chain recombines TRBV20-1 with TRBJ1-2; D unclear. The length of the CDR3 is 9 residues. Deletions cut 6 bases from V and 5 bases from J, with 4 bases between. From germline, CDR1 is DFQATT and CDR2 SNEGSKA (reference sequence). CDR3 region: CSAPYGYTF. CDR3 DNA: TGCAGTGCCCCGTATGGCTACACCTTC.

Comments on this clone: The same CDR3 arises from other DNA sequences in this sample as well. The chain employs TRBV5-1 and TRBJ2-2; TRBD1 aligns across 11 bases. Germline V gives CDR1 SGHRS, CDR2 YFSETQ. The CDR3 has 15 residues. With V trimmed by 2 bases and J by 4 bases, 1 base remained unmatched. This CDR3 reads CASSLGTGGTGELFF. CDR3 coding DNA: TGCGCCAGCAGCTTAGGGACAGGGGGCACCGGGGAGCTGTTTTTT.

The chain is built from TRBV9 and TRBJ2-7; perhaps TRBD2 as D (5 bases). Germline CDR1 reads SGDLS; CDR2 reads YYNGEE. The CDR3 runs 15 residues. V was shortened by 0 bases and J by 2 bases, with 12 bases between the two germline ends. CDR3 sequence: CASSVDPAEAYEQYF. CDR3 nucleotides: TGTGCCAGCAGCGTAGATCCAGCGGAGGCCTACGAGCAGTACTTC.

This chain joins TRBV15 and TRBJ2-7, with TRBD1 identical over 11 bases. Trimming removed 0 bases from V and 6 bases from J; junction bases left unmatched: 7. Germline lookup yields CDR1 LNHNV and CDR2 YYDKDF (reference sequence). The CDR3 spans 16 residues. The CDR3 coding sequence is TGTGCCACCAGCAGAGATTACTGGACAGGGGGCAGCGAGCAGTACTTC. Its protein is CATSRDYWTGGSEQYF.

The chain carries TRBV19 and TRBJ2-3; TRBD1 might be the D (6 bases). The CDR3 loop spans 14 amino acids. The V end lost 5 bases, the J end lost 1 base, and 10 bases lay between the germline ends. CDR1 and CDR2 (germline): LNHDA, SQIVND (reference sequence). This CDR3 reads CASSPRTGTDTQYF. The CDR3 bases are TGTGCCAGTAGTCCGAGGACAGGCACAGATACGCAGTATTTT.

The rearrangement joins TRBV18 to TRBJ1-2; weak D call: TRBD1 (5 bases). In germline, CDR1 is KGHSH, CDR2 LQKENI. The CDR3 extends over 13 amino acids. V lost 2 bases and J 8 bases, leaving 12 bases between the germline ends. The CDR3 sequence: CASSPSGGEGYTF. As DNA, the CDR3 is TGTGCCAGCTCACCATCGGGGGGGGAAGGCTACACCTTC.

The V gene is TRBV4-1, the J gene TRBJ1-6; possibly TRBD1 for D (6 bases). Germline V gene lookup returns CDR1 MGHRA and CDR2 YSYEKL. CDR3 length: 13 residues. With 4 bases removed from V and 9 bases from J, the gap between germline ends came to 10 bases. The CDR3 here is CASSLGGSSPLHF. The DNA of the CDR3 is TGCGCCAGCAGCCTAGGGGGTAGTTCACCCCTCCACTTT.

The rearrangement links TRBV5-8 to TRBJ1-3; 7 nucleotides match TRBD1. The V and J ends lost 3 bases and 3 bases, in that order; junction bases with no gene match: 0. The CDR3 runs 13 residues. From germline, CDR1 is SGHTS and CDR2 YDEGEE. CDR3 bases: TGTGCCAGCAGCTACAGGGGTGGAAACACCATATATTTT. It specifies CASSYRGGNTIYF.

The CDR3 DNA is TGCGCCAGCAGCTTACGGGACAGGGGCTCCTATAATTCACCCCTCCACTTT. This codes for CASSLRDRGSYNSPLHF. The rearrangement uses TRBV5-1 and TRBJ1-6; 10 bases agree with TRBD1. V was clipped by 2 bases and J by 0 bases; unmatched bases: 2. This CDR3 region has 17 residues. Germline V CDR1 and CDR2: SGHRS, YFSETQ.

The CDR3 DNA reads TGTGCCAGCAGTGTACGAGACATTCAGTACTTC. This translates into CASSVRDIQYF. This chain links TRBV2 with TRBJ2-4, with unresolved D. This CDR3 contains 11 residues. Trimming shortened V by 4 bases and J by 8 bases, and 6 bases separated the two germline ends. Germline V gene sequence: CDR1 SNHLY, CDR2 FYNNEI. The full variable domain, its missing parts supplied by reference TRBV2 and TRBJ2-4, is EPEVTQTPSHQVTQMGQEVILRCVPISNHLYFYWYRQILGQKVEFLVSFYNNEISEKSEIFDDQFSVERPDGSNFTLKIRSTKLEDSAMYFCASSVRDIQYFGAGTRLSVL.

The chain joins TRBV7-6 to TRBJ2-3; 11 bases match TRBD2. Germline-derived CDR1 and CDR2 are SGHVS and FNYEAQ. CDR3 length: 16 residues. With 4 bases clipped from V and 8 bases from J, the junction kept 11 bases outside the gene matches. CDR3 loop: CASSSMTSGARGTQYF. CDR3 sequence (DNA): TGTGCCAGCAGCTCGATGACTAGCGGGGCCAGGGGTACGCAGTATTTT.

The chain recombines TRBV27 with TRBJ2-3; D perhaps matches TRBD1 (5 bases). CDR3 length: 16 amino acids. V was cut by 5 bases and J by 6 bases, with 21 bases left in between. CDR1 and CDR2 from the germline V gene are MNHEY and SMNVEV (reference sequence). The CDR3 protein is CASSVTPDMGEDTQYF. As DNA, the CDR3 is TGTGCCAGCAGTGTAACCCCGGACATGGGCGAGGATACGCAGTATTTT.

This rearrangement joins TRBV29-1 to TRBJ1-5, with D unclear. The V gene's germline CDR1 is SQVTM and CDR2 ANQGSEA. Trimming left V 7 bases short and J 2 bases short, with 12 bases between. This CDR3 is 13 amino acids long. CDR3 loop: CSAKRPGNQPQHF. CDR3 nucleotide sequence: TGCAGCGCCAAGCGGCCGGGCAATCAGCCCCAGCATTTT.

The J gene is TRBJ2-1, the V gene TRBV29-1; 8 bases align to TRBD2. V was pared by 4 bases and J by 7 bases, with 15 bases of the junction left unmatched. Germline CDR1 is SQVTM and CDR2 is ANQGSEA. This CDR3 has 16 amino acids. CDR3 region: CSVVDPGLGIQNEQFF. CDR3 bases: TGCAGCGTTGTCGATCCGGGACTAGGCATTCAGAATGAGCAGTTCTTC.

The chain uses TRBV7-9 and TRBJ1-3, with TRBD1 as a possible D gene (6 bases). Germline-derived CDR1 and CDR2 are SEHNR and FQNEAQ (reference sequence). CDR3 length equals 16 residues. With 6 bases removed from V and 0 bases from J, the gap between germline ends came to 15 bases. The CDR3 bases are TGTGCCAGCAGTCCAGGGGTCTTAAGCTCTGGAAACACCATATATTTT. It translates to CASSPGVLSSGNTIYF.

This clone showed up just once. The gene calls are TRBV5-1 and TRBJ1-4; D remains ambiguous. The V and J ends lost 0 bases and 7 bases respectively, with 4 bases between them. Germline V lookup: CDR1 SGHRS, CDR2 YFSETQ. The CDR3 runs 12 residues. CDR3 sequence: CASSLAGEKLFF. CDR3 sequence (DNA): TGCGCCAGCAGCTTGGCAGGTGAAAAACTGTTTTTT.

This rearrangement joins TRBV7-2 to TRBJ1-2, with D uncertain. Trimming left V 1 base short and J 3 bases short, with 6 bases between. This CDR3 contains 13 residues. Per germline, CDR1 SGHTA and CDR2 FQGNSA. The DNA of the CDR3 is TGTGCCAGCAGCTTAGACGGTGACTATGGCTACACCTTC. It codes for CASSLDGDYGYTF.

This rearrangement joins TRBV7-2 to TRBJ2-3; tentative D call: TRBD1 (6 bases). Trimming removed 5 bases from V and 0 bases from J, with 9 bases in between. The CDR3 covers 14 residues. Germline V lookup: CDR1 SGHTA, CDR2 FQGNSA. This CDR3 is CASSAQGSTDTQYF. For the CDR3, the DNA is TGTGCCAGCAGCGCACAGGGTAGCACAGATACGCAGTATTTT.